This T cell receptor beta chain was documented in a study of blood T cell repertoires in COVID-19. Turning to the study itself: The cDNA or gDNA used as material had been derived from T cells, B-cell-depleted T cells, or PBMCs.

CDR1 MNHEY and CDR2 SMNVEV come from the germline V gene (reference sequence). V was shortened by 5 bases and J by 7 bases, with 21 bases between the two germline ends. This CDR3 is 16 amino acids long. Participants spanned ages about 18 to 100 years and resided in roughly 22 US areas. Grouping used clinical history reported by participants in a survey and questionnaire. Under the authors' procedure: Reference gene primers were amplified, and this amplification served to estimate nucleated cell counts. The assay was immunoSEQ multiplex PCR, and TCRdb's table has in-frame clones only and misses some. V and J calls and clone size are as listed in that table; D and trimming were resolved from the DNA. The sample lists a few hundred thousand clones, 90% seen once, with approximately 0.65% in the top ten.

This TCR derives from a man aged 18 to 35 who had recovered from COVID-19. The source material was PBMCs or T cells enriched from blood (not recorded which). This rearrangement joins TRBV27 to TRBJ1-5; D ambiguous. The CDR3 here is CASSTRLLAAKQPQHF. The CDR3, as DNA: TGTGCCAGCAGTACCCGCTTATTAGCAGCTAAGCAGCCCCAGCATTTT.